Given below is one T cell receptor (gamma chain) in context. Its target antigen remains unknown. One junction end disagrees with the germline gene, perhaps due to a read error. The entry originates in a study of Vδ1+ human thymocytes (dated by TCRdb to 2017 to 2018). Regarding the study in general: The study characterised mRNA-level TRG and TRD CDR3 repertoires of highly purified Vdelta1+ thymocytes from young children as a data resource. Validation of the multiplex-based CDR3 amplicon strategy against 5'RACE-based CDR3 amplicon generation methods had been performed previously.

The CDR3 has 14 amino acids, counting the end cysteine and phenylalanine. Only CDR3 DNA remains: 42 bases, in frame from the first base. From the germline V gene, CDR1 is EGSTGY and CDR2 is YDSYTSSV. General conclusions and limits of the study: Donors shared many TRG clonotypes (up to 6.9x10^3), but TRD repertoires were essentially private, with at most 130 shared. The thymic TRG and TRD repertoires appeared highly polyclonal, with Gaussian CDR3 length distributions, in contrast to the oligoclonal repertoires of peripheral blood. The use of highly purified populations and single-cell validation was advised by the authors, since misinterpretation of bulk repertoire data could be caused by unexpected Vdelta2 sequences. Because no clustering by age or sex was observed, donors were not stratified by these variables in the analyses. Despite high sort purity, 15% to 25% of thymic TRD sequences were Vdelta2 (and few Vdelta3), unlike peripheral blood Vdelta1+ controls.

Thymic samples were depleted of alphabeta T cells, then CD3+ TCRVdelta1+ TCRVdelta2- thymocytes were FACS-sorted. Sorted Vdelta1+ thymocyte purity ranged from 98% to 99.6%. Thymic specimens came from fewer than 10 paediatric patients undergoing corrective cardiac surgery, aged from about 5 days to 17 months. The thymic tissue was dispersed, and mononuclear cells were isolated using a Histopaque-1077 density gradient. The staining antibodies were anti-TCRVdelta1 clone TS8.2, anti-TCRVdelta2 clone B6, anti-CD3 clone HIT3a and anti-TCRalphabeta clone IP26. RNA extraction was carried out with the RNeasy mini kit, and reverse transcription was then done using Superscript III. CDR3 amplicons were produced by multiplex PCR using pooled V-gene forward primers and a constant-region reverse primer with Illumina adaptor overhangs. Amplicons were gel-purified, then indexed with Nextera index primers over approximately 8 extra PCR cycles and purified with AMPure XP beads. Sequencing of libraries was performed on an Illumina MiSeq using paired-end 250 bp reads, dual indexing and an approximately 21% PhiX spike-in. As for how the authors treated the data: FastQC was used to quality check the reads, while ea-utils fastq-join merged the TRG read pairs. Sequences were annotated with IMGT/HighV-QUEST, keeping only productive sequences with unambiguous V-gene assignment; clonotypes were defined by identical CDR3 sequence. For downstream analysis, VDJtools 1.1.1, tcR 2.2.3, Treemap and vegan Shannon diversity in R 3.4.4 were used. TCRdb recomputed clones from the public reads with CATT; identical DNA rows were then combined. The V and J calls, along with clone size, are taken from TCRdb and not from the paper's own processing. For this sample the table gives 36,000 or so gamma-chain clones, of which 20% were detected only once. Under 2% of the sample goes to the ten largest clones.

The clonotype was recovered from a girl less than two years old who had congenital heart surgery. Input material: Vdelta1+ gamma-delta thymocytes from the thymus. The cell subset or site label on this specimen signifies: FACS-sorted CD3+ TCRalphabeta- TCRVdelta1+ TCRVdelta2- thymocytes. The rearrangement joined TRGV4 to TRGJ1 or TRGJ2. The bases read TGTGCCACCTGGGATGGGCGGAAGGGGGATAAGAAACTCTTC. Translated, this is CATWDGRKGDKKLF.